Presented here are 4 T cell receptor beta chains from one specimen sequenced in a study of blood T cell repertoires in COVID-19. Generated by immunoSEQ multiplex PCR, the TCRdb table keeps only in-frame clones and is missing some. The sample contains more than 400,000 clones, 87% of which appear only once. The sequencing input was PBMCs or T cells enriched from blood (not recorded which). Receptors were obtained from a young woman who had recovered from COVID-19.

The chain recombines TRBV29-1 with TRBJ2-5, with TRBD2 matching 11 bases. V shed 0 bases, J shed 3 bases, and the junction held 15 bases outside the gene matches. Germline loops: CDR1 SQVTM, CDR2 ANQGSEA. This CDR3 comprises 19 residues. CDR3 sequence: CSVEEGRYLLAGGKETQYF. The CDR3 DNA sequence: TGCAGCGTTGAAGAGGGGCGTTATCTGCTAGCGGGGGGTAAAGAGACCCAGTACTTC.

V usage is TRBV3-1 (or the pseudogene TRBV3-2) and J usage is TRBJ1-3; tentatively, D is TRBD1 (5 bases). There are 15 residues in the CDR3. Trimming removed 4 bases from V and 3 bases from J, with 13 bases in between. From germline, CDR1 is LGHDT and CDR2 YNNKEL (reference sequence). This chain's CDR3 is CASSPRVGDGNTIYF. In nucleotides, the CDR3 is TGTGCCAGCAGCCCCAGGGTAGGTGATGGAAACACCATATATTTT.

The chain combines TRBV5-4 with TRBJ2-7, with D possibly being TRBD2 (6 bases). This CDR3 has 13 amino acids. V lost 4 bases to trimming and J lost 7 bases, with 15 bases between them. Germline V gene sequence: CDR1 SGHNT, CDR2 YYREEE (reference sequence). The DNA of the CDR3 is TGTGCCAGCAGCACACGGGGGTACGAGGAGCAGTACTTC. As protein: CASSTRGYEEQYF.

This sequence joins TRBV3-1 (or the pseudogene TRBV3-2) and TRBJ1-1; 8 bases agree with TRBD1. The V segment lost 0 bases and the J segment 3 bases; nucleotides outside the gene matches: 9. Germline-derived CDR1 and CDR2 are LGHDT and YNNKEL (reference sequence). This CDR3 spans 17 amino acids. The CDR3 here is CASSQDSGQGVDTEAFF. CDR3 in DNA: TGTGCCAGCAGCCAAGATTCAGGACAGGGAGTAGACACTGAAGCTTTCTTT.